Listed below are T cell receptor beta chains from one sample, sequenced in a study of neurological immune-mediated disorders. TCRdb re-analysed the 5' RACE reads in MiXCR, keeping a single row per CDR3 protein. Of 55,000 to 75,000 distinct CDR3 sequences listed, 5.2% are singletons. The source material was PBMCs. These receptors originate from a woman under 40 with multiple sclerosis. Both conserved end residues are part of each CDR3. D genes are given only for firm matches. Where a row states a size, it is once, few, many or the class of an expanded clone; other rows omit it.

j_call	clone_size	v_call	d_call	cdr3_aa	cdr3_nt
TRBJ1-6	few	TRBV27	NA	CASSGGVNSPLNF	TGTGCCAGCAGTGGCGGTGTAAATTCACCCCTCAACTTT
TRBJ2-1	many	TRBV20-1	NA	CSALRGYLGYEQFF	TGCAGTGCCTTACGGGGGTACCTAGGGTATGAGCAGTTCTTC
TRBJ2-2	many	TRBV24-1	TRBD1	CATWELHRGRDTGELFF	TGTGCCACCTGGGAGCTCCACAGGGGGCGTGACACCGGGGAGCTGTTTTTT
TRBJ2-3	many	TRBV24-1	NA	CATSDQHPGLSTDTQYF	TGTGCCACCAGTGACCAACATCCGGGACTGAGCACAGATACGCAGTATTTT
TRBJ2-7	many	TRBV28	NA	CASGIGAYEQYF	TGTGCCAGCGGTATTGGGGCCTACGAGCAGTACTTC
TRBJ1-2	many	TRBV14	NA	CASSQDRGFGYTF	TGTGCCAGCAGCCAAGATCGGGGGTTCGGCTACACCTTC
TRBJ2-3	many	TRBV20-1	NA	CSAASGILTDTQYF	TGCAGTGCTGCCTCAGGGATCCTCACAGATACGCAGTATTTT
TRBJ1-2	many	TRBV7-8	TRBD1	CASSPGQGVNYTF	TGTGCCAGCAGCCCGGGACAGGGGGTAAACTACACCTTC
TRBJ1-1	NA	TRBV7-8	NA	CASSPLRGMPEAFF	TGTGCCAGCAGCCCCCTGAGGGGGATGCCTGAAGCTTTCTTT
TRBJ2-1	many	TRBV5-1	TRBD2	CASSPGTSGGAGYNEQFF	TGCGCCAGCAGCCCCGGGACTAGCGGGGGGGCCGGTTACAATGAGCAGTTCTTC
TRBJ2-2	many	TRBV5-1	TRBD2	CASSAGGFNTGELFF	TGCGCCAGCTCGGCGGGGGGCTTCAACACCGGGGAGCTGTTTTTT